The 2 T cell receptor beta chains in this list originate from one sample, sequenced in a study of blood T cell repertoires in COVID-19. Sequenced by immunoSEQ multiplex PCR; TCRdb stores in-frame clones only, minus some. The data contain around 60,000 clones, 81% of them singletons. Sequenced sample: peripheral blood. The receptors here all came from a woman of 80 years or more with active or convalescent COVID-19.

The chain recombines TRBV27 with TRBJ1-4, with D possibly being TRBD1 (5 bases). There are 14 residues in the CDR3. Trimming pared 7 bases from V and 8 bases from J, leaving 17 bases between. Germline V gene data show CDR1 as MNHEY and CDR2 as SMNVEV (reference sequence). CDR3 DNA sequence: TGTGCCAGCACCACCGGGGGATTTGGGGAAAAACTGTTTTTT. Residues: CASTTGGFGEKLFF.

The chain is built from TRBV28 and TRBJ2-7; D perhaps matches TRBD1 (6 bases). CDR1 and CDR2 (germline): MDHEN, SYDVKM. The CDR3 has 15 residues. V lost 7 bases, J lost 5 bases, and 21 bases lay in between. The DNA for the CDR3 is TGTGCCAGCACCGGCGGACAGCTGGGGCTCAACGAGCAGTACTTC. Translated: CASTGGQLGLNEQYF.